The sequence of this T cell receptor beta chain was determined in a study of CD8+CD57+ T cells in acquired aplastic anemia. Study-wide results and limits: Patients and controls had in common twenty-nine CD8+ CDR3 sequences. Levels of CD8+ Simpson's diversity were not significantly distinct in patients versus controls.

According to the study, genomic DNA was the template for TCR beta VDJ and CDR3 profiling. TCRdb re-called the reads through MiXCR, storing one row per CDR3 protein. The table includes more than 150,000 distinct CDR3 sequences, around 48% detected once. V was clipped by 4 bases and J by 1 base, with 12 bases between them. Germline V gives CDR1 SEHNR, CDR2 FQNEAQ (reference sequence). This CDR3 has 15 residues. All sequencing subjects had displayed CD8+CD57+ cell expansion on flow cytometry. Diagnosis of severe acquired aplastic anemia applied to all patients. The blood sampling took place in patients who had so far received no therapy. This clonotype came up many times. Its antigen is currently unknown.

The clonotype originates from a human donor with aplastic anemia. The chain employs TRBV7-9 and TRBJ2-3; perhaps TRBD2 as D (6 bases). The sample was sorted CD4+, CD8+, or CD8+CD57+ T cells (not recorded which) from PBMCs. The CDR3 sequence: CASSSLGLRTDTQYF. DNA of the CDR3: TGTGCCAGCAGCTCTCTCGGACTACGCACAGATACGCAGTATTTT.